The TCR beta chain under discussion was sequenced for a study of metastatic and nonmetastatic thyroid tumors. Study-level information: Peripheral blood and tumor or nodule samples from malignant and benign thyroid patients were compared.

No patient received treatment before thyroid surgery. From the PCR reads, TCRdb re-called clones with MiXCR. Among approximately 35,000 clones listed, roughly 10% were seen once. Germline V CDR1 and CDR2: SGHAT, FQNNGV. The trim removed 5 bases at V and 7 bases at J, leaving 12 bases unmatched. This CDR3 region has 15 residues. This clone was counted at least ten times. The material sequenced was blood. The TCR comes from a female donor with papillary thyroid cancer or a benign thyroid nodule (not recorded which). Some clones in this sample may be carry-over from other donors' samples. The J gene is TRBJ2-7, the V gene TRBV11-2, with 9 positions matching TRBD1. The CDR3 coding sequence is TGTGCCAGCAGCATACAGACAGGGGGTGGGGGAGAGCAGTACTTC. Its translation is CASSIQTGGGGEQYF.